A selection of T cell receptor beta chains follows, all from one sample in a study of identifying expanded T cells in peripheral blood. Clones were read by immunoSEQ multiplex PCR, and TCRdb kept only the in-frame ones, dropping some. The sample has fewer than 80,000 clones, about four fifths seen once; the top ten hold about 18%. Sequencing used blood. The receptors come from a person between 18 and 70 years old in good health. The CDR3 runs from the conserved cysteine through the conserved F or W. Fields, in order: D gene, J gene, clone size, V gene, CDR3 protein, CDR3 DNA. The D gene is left open where the match is weak. Size values are once, few and many counts, or a class for expanded clones, and some rows have none.

TRBD1,TRBJ2-2,-,TRBV5-5,CASSPGQGVTGELFF,TGTGCCAGCAGCCCAGGACAGGGAGTCACCGGGGAGCTGTTTTTT
-,TRBJ2-5,few,TRBV5-1,CASSLGPVETQYF,TGCGCCAGCAGCTTGGGACCTGTGGAGACCCAGTACTTC
TRBD1,TRBJ1-5,once,TRBV5-6,CASSFYGQDNQPQHF,TGTGCCAGCAGCTTTTATGGACAGGACAATCAGCCCCAGCATTTT
-,TRBJ1-5,-,TRBV12-2,CASRLACTYEGNQPQHF,TGTGCAAGTCGCTTAGCTTGTACGTACGAGGGCAATCAGCCCCAGCATTTT
-,TRBJ2-5,once,TRBV11-2,CASSLGPETQYF,TGTGCCAGCAGCTTAGGACCAGAGACCCAGTACTTC
-,TRBJ2-2,-,TRBV5-1,CASSPWQGTPSEGELFF,TGCGCCAGCAGCCCCTGGCAAGGGACACCTTCTGAGGGGGAGCTGTTTTTT
-,TRBJ2-1,-,TRBV4-3,CASGGWDNEQFF,TGCGCCAGCGGTGGTTGGGACAATGAGCAGTTCTTC
-,TRBJ2-3,-,TRBV5-1,CASRPQLGITDTQYF,TGCGCCAGCAGACCCCAACTCGGGATCACAGATACGCAGTATTTT
-,TRBJ2-3,-,TRBV9,CASSPNAGTDTQYF,TGTGCCAGCAGCCCGAACGCTGGCACAGATACGCAGTATTTT
-,TRBJ2-5,once,TRBV5-8,CASSLRRVKETQYF,TGTGCCAGCAGCTTACGGCGGGTTAAGGAGACCCAGTACTTC
-,TRBJ1-2,-,TRBV28,CASSSGTGVSGTGYTF,TGTGCCAGCAGTTCGGGAACTGGGGTTTCGGGGACTGGCTACACCTTC
TRBD2,TRBJ2-5,-,TRBV7-3,CASSVSGGGQETQYF,TGTGCCAGCAGCGTTAGCGGGGGGGGACAAGAGACCCAGTACTTC
-,TRBJ1-6,-,TRBV6-6,CASSHRGQGNSPLHF,TGTGCCAGCAGTCACCGGGGGCAGGGTAATTCACCCCTCCACTTT
TRBD1,TRBJ2-2,-,TRBV5-6,CASSYRGRNTGELFF,TGTGCCAGCAGCTACAGGGGGCGGAACACCGGGGAGCTGTTTTTT
TRBD2,TRBJ2-5,-,TRBV5-1,CASSSGLAGGSQETQYF,TGCGCCAGCAGCTCGGGACTAGCGGGGGGGTCCCAAGAGACCCAGTACTTC
-,TRBJ2-6,-,TRBV7-9,CASSLLIGGAGANVLTF,TGTGCCAGCAGCTTACTCATCGGGGGCGCTGGGGCCAACGTCCTGACTTTC
TRBD2,TRBJ2-5,-,TRBV14,CASSQGQARLAGYQETQYF,TGTGCCAGCAGCCAAGGGCAAGCGCGACTAGCGGGGTACCAAGAGACCCAGTACTTC
-,TRBJ2-3,-,TRBV6-4,CASSEIASTDTQYF,TGTGCCAGCAGTGAAATCGCTAGCACAGATACGCAGTATTTT
-,TRBJ2-1,-,TRBV5-1,CASSSGAGGRNEQFF,TGCGCCAGCAGCTCGGGTGCAGGGGGGAGGAATGAGCAGTTCTTC
TRBD2,TRBJ2-1,once,TRBV10-3,CAISDNSGKKSYNEQFF,TGTGCCATCAGTGACAATAGCGGGAAAAAGTCCTACAATGAGCAGTTCTTC
-,TRBJ2-5,-,TRBV4-2,CASSPTRRQTQYF,TGTGCCAGCAGCCCTACTAGACGGCAGACCCAGTACTTC
TRBD2,TRBJ2-3,-,TRBV9,CASSAFSGGTDTQYF,TGTGCCAGCAGCGCCTTTAGCGGGGGCACAGATACGCAGTATTTT
-,TRBJ2-3,once,TRBV5-5,CASIARDIPTDTQYF,TGTGCCAGCATCGCCCGGGACATCCCCACAGATACGCAGTATTTT
TRBD1,TRBJ1-6,once,TRBV19,CASRERDSYNSPLHF,TGTGCCAGTAGAGAGAGGGACAGTTATAATTCACCCCTCCACTTT
TRBD1,TRBJ1-2,few,TRBV12-5,CASGLGTGTFGYTF,TGTGCTAGTGGGCTCGGGACAGGGACATTTGGCTACACCTTC